What follows are 7 T cell receptor beta chains derived from one specimen sequenced in a study of cytomegalovirus exposure and HLA in healthy donors. The PCR had 60 Vbeta and 13 Jbeta primers. Profiled with immunoSEQ multiplex PCR; TCRdb holds only in-frame clones, not every one. The repertoire holds roughly 110,000 clones, with roughly 76% as singletons. The sample was PBMCs. The source of these receptors is a man aged 18 to 35 in good health and CMV-seronegative.

The chain carries TRBV2 and TRBJ1-5; the D gene is possibly TRBD1 (5 bases). CDR3 length: 13 residues. From germline, CDR1 is SNHLY and CDR2 FYNNEI. Trimming took off 6 bases at V and 2 bases at J, with 8 bases between the two ends. The CDR3 DNA reads as TGTGCCAGCAGCAGGGATCGCAATCAGCCCCAGCATTTT. The encoded protein is CASSRDRNQPQHF.

The rearrangement uses TRBV7-3 and TRBJ2-2; D gene ambiguous. Trimming left V 0 bases short and J 4 bases short, with 6 bases between. Per the germline V gene, CDR1 is SGHTA and CDR2 is FQGTGA. The CDR3 has 14 amino acids. Here the CDR3 reads CASSLTSPTGELFF. Here the CDR3 DNA reads TGTGCCAGCAGCTTAACTAGTCCCACCGGGGAGCTGTTTTTT.

The chain combines TRBV19 with TRBJ1-1; the D gene is possibly TRBD1 (5 bases). Germline values: CDR1 LNHDA, CDR2 SQIVND (reference sequence). The CDR3 runs 15 residues. Trimming pared 1 base from V and 0 bases from J, leaving 9 bases between. For the CDR3, the DNA is TGTGCCAGTAGTATAGTTGACAGCCTGAACACTGAAGCTTTCTTT. Protein sequence: CASSIVDSLNTEAFF.

The chain combines TRBV21-1 with TRBJ2-7; the tabulated D call, TRBD1, remains unverified against the DNA. TRBV21-1 is classified as a pseudogene. The CDR3 has 13 residues. In nucleotides, the CDR3 is TGTGCCAGCAGCCATGGACAACTCAACGAGCAGTACTTC. This sequence encodes CASSHGQLNEQYF.

The V call is TRBV6-5, the J call TRBJ1-1; 8 bases are a match to TRBD1. CDR3 length: 12 residues. Trimming cost V 6 bases and J 11 bases; bases outside gene matches: 8. Germline CDR1 reads MNHEY; CDR2 reads SVGAGI. The CDR3 DNA sequence: TGTGCCAGCAGCCGCGGACAGGGCGGGGCTTTCTTT. Translating it yields CASSRGQGGAFF.

The chain uses TRBV5-6 and TRBJ2-3, with a weak D call TRBD2 (5 bases). V dropped 4 bases and J dropped 6 bases, with 18 bases sitting between them. Germline assignment: CDR1 SGHDT and CDR2 YYEEEE. The length of the CDR3 is 15 residues. The CDR3 nucleotides are TGTGCCAGCAGCCTGGGCCAACGAGGGAAGGATACGCAGTATTTT. Its protein product is CASSLGQRGKDTQYF.

V and J are TRBV11-3 and TRBJ2-1; 10 bases match TRBD2. Trimming removed 5 bases from V and 6 bases from J; junction bases left unmatched: 7. The CDR3 loop spans 15 amino acids. CDR1 is SGHNT, CDR2 YENEEA, per germline. The CDR3 protein is CASSRGSGGANEQFF. CDR3 nucleotides: TGTGCCAGCAGCCGGGGGAGCGGGGGGGCCAATGAGCAGTTCTTC. Full variable domain (missing parts from reference TRBV11-3 and TRBJ2-1): EAGVVQSPRYKIIEKKQPVAFWCNPISGHNTLYWYLQNLGQGPELLIRYENEEAVDDSQLPKDRFSAERLKGVDSTLKIQPAELGDSAVYLCASSRGSGGANEQFFGPGTRLTVL.